The entry below gives a single TCR beta chain sequence along with its context. The sample belongs to a study of blood T cells in healthy people across ages. The J segment lost 8 bases and the V segment lost 4 bases, leaving 5 bases of the junction unmatched. The CDR3 has 13 amino acids. Germline values: CDR1 MNHEY, CDR2 SVGAGI. Alongside a J-beta primer mix, a sample-barcoded 5' primer served in a second PCR lasting about 6 to 12 cycles. TCRdb reanalysed the 5' RACE reads using MiXCR and keeps one entry per CDR3 protein. This sample yields 1.5 million to 1.9 million distinct CDR3 sequences, of which 40% to 45% are seen a single time; over 3.5% belongs to the top ten. Sample donors were healthy Caucasian individuals that came from Russia, aged about 6 to 95.

The source material was blood. V usage is TRBV6-5 and J usage is TRBJ1-2; 9 bases are a match to TRBD1. The clonotype was recovered from a woman younger than 35 in good health. CDR3 coding DNA: TGTGCCAGCAGTTGGGGACAGGGTAACGGCTACACCTTC. It codes for CASSWGQGNGYTF.